This T cell receptor beta chain was recovered during a study of cytomegalovirus exposure and HLA in healthy donors. The study, taken as a whole, reports: The likely origin of a cluster of highly shared sequence variants was a sequencing artifact. Most observed TCR sequences were rare, whereas some public TCRs were detected in many donors. The study recorded about 150 TCR beta chains that were cytomegalovirus-associated.

Notes on this clone: Antigen unknown.

It was with 60 Vbeta and 13 Jbeta primers that the PCR ran. Clones were read by immunoSEQ multiplex PCR, and TCRdb kept only the in-frame ones, dropping some. The sample includes roughly 150,000 clones, approximately 84% of them seen just once. The J segment lost 0 bases and the V segment lost 8 bases, leaving 8 bases of the junction unmatched. CDR1 SGHAT and CDR2 FQNNGV come from the germline V gene. The CDR3 is 17 amino acids. The sequenced sample was PBMCs. The sequence was obtained from a man between 45 and 60 years old in good health and CMV-seropositive. The genes are TRBV11-2 and TRBJ2-1, with 12 bases that match TRBD2. CDR3 nucleotides: TGTGCCAGCTACGGACTAGCGGGATCTCTCTCCTACAATGAGCAGTTCTTC. Translated: CASYGLAGSLSYNEQFF.